This is a list of T cell receptor beta chains from one sample in a study of metastatic and nonmetastatic thyroid tumors. From the PCR reads, TCRdb re-called clones with MiXCR. The sample lists about 22,000 clones, more than 15% occurring once. Sequences were obtained from adjacent normal tissue. The origin of the receptors is a male donor with papillary thyroid cancer or a benign thyroid nodule (not recorded which). Some clones in this sample may be carry-over from other donors' samples. The CDR3 runs from the conserved cysteine through the conserved F or W. A D gene is named only where the DNA matches it firmly. A clone size is listed for some rows: how often the clone was seen (once, few, many), or a class if it is expanded.

V gene	CDR3 length	D gene	J gene	clone size	CDR3 DNA	CDR3 protein
TRBV7-3	18	TRBD2	TRBJ2-3	many	TGTGCCAGCAGCCTCCAGGGACTAGCGGGAGGTGACACAGATACGCAGTATTTT	CASSLQGLAGGDTDTQYF
TRBV5-1	17	TRBD1	TRBJ2-1	-	TGCGCCAGCAGCGAAAACGCCGGGACAGGGGTCGGGAATGAGCAGTTCTTC	CASSENAGTGVGNEQFF
TRBV9	14	-	TRBJ2-1	once	TGTGCCAGCAACGCCCACGATGGAACAGGTGAGCAGTTCTTC	CASNAHDGTGEQFF
TRBV3-1	19	TRBD2	TRBJ2-3	-	TGTGCCAGCAGGCCGGGACAGGGGACTAGCGGGGTCAGCACAGATACGCAGTATTTT	CASRPGQGTSGVSTDTQYF
TRBV12-3/TRBV12-4	18	-	TRBJ2-6	medium-sized	TGTGCCAGCAGTTTACGCGGGGACGGGGCCGCTGGGGCCAACGTCCTGACTTTC	CASSLRGDGAAGANVLTF
TRBV11-3	12	-	TRBJ2-2	-	TGTGCCAGCAGCTTTAATCCGGGGCCGCTGTTTTTT	CASSFNPGPLFF
TRBV20-1	11	-	TRBJ2-1	-	TGCAGTGCTGGACATAAAGATGAGCAGTTCTTC	CSAGHKDEQFF
TRBV19	15	TRBD1	TRBJ2-1	few	TGTGTCAGTAGCCTAGTACAGGGACAGAGCAATGAGCAGTTCTTC	CVSSLVQGQSNEQFF
TRBV24-1	13	TRBD1	TRBJ2-7	medium-sized	TGTGCCACCAGTGATTACAGGGGGGACGAGCAGTACTTC	CATSDYRGDEQYF
TRBV7-2	14	TRBD1	TRBJ2-7	-	TGTGCCAGCAGCCCGAGACAGGGGAACTACGAGCAGTACTTC	CASSPRQGNYEQYF
TRBV14	12	-	TRBJ1-2	many	TGTGCCAGCAGCCATACGCGTAATGGCTACACCTTC	CASSHTRNGYTF
TRBV10-1	14	TRBD1	TRBJ2-3	many	TGCGCCAGCAGACGGGACAGGGAAGCAGATACGCAGTATTTT	CASRRDREADTQYF
TRBV6-2/TRBV6-3	13	-	TRBJ1-2	medium-sized	TGTGCCAGCAGTTACATCGCAAACTATGGCTACACCTTC	CASSYIANYGYTF
TRBV28	16	-	TRBJ2-6	few	TGTGCCAGCAGTTCCCACGGGGACTCTGGGGCCAACGTCATGACTTTC	CASSSHGDSGANVMTF
TRBV2	14	-	TRBJ1-2	many	TGTGCCAGCAGTGAAGGCAAAGAATTCTATGGCTACACCTTC	CASSEGKEFYGYTF
TRBV20-1	12	-	TRBJ2-3	many	TGCAGTGCTAACTCCCACGGGGATACGCAGTATTTT	CSANSHGDTQYF
TRBV11-3	13	-	TRBJ1-3	many	TGTGCCAGCAGCTTCGATCGCGGAAACACCATATATTTT	CASSFDRGNTIYF
TRBV6-5	15	TRBD2	TRBJ2-1	-	TGTGCCAGCAGTTACTCGACTAGCGGGATTAATGAGCAGTTCTTC	CASSYSTSGINEQFF
TRBV9	16	-	TRBJ2-2	-	TGTGCCATCAGCGTAGGTCGGGACCCGGGCACCGGGGAGCTGTTTTTT	CAISVGRDPGTGELFF
TRBV7-8	16	TRBD2	TRBJ2-2	many	TGTGCCAGCAGCCCGATGCGGGGGGGCCGCACCGGGGAGCTGTTTTTT	CASSPMRGGRTGELFF
TRBV9	13	-	TRBJ2-3	many	TGTGCCAGCAGCGGGAAGTCCACAGATACGCAGTATTTT	CASSGKSTDTQYF
TRBV5-1	17	-	TRBJ2-1	medium-sized	TGCGCCAGCAGCTTGGGTTACAGGCCAGTGGGGCCGGATGAGCAGTTCTTC	CASSLGYRPVGPDEQFF
TRBV6-1	14	-	TRBJ1-6	few	TGTGCCAGCAGTGAACGCGCTAACAATTCACCCCTCCACTTT	CASSERANNSPLHF
TRBV12-3/TRBV12-4	16	-	TRBJ2-1	medium-sized	TGTGCCAGCAGCGGAACGACAGCGAGCTCCTACAATGAGCAGTTCTTC	CASSGTTASSYNEQFF
TRBV6-5	16	-	TRBJ2-2	medium-sized	TGTGCCAGCAGTTACGACAGTTCCGCGAACACCGGGGAGCTGTTTTTT	CASSYDSSANTGELFF
TRBV20-1	14	TRBD2	TRBJ2-4	many	TGCAGTGCTAGTCCTAGGACTAGCGGGGCTCCGGGGTACTTC	CSASPRTSGAPGYF
TRBV11-1	17	-	TRBJ1-1	many	TGTGCCAGCAGCTTAGCGGGCTTCGACAGCTCGAACACTGAAGCTTTCTTT	CASSLAGFDSSNTEAFF
TRBV27	13	-	TRBJ1-6	-	TGTGCCAGCAGTACCCTTAACTATCTAGACCTCCACTTT	CASSTLNYLDLHF
TRBV30	12	-	TRBJ2-1	many	TGTGCCTGGAGGGACCAGGCGAATGAGCAGTTCTTC	CAWRDQANEQFF
TRBV3-1	14	-	TRBJ2-7	-	TGTGCCAGCAGCGACGAATTTGACCTCAACGAGCAGTACTTC	CASSDEFDLNEQYF
TRBV4-3	15	-	TRBJ1-5	many	TGCGCCAGCAGCCAAGACAGGGGAGGCAATCAGCCCCAGCGTTTT	CASSQDRGGNQPQRF
TRBV7-9	15	TRBD1	TRBJ1-4	many	TGTGCCAGCAGCTCCGACCGGGACAGGCGGGAAAAACTGTTTTTT	CASSSDRDRREKLFF
TRBV6-7	16	-	TRBJ2-5	medium-sized	TGTGCCAGCAGTTACTTCCGGGACATTTGGCAAGAGACCCAGTACTTC	CASSYFRDIWQETQYF
TRBV6-5	15	-	TRBJ2-2	few	TGTGCCAGCAGTTCAATGGGAGTTAACACCGGGGAGCTGTTTTTT	CASSSMGVNTGELFF
TRBV19	13	-	TRBJ2-5	many	TGTGCCAGTAGTCCCCCCAGCCAAGAGACCCAGTACTTC	CASSPPSQETQYF